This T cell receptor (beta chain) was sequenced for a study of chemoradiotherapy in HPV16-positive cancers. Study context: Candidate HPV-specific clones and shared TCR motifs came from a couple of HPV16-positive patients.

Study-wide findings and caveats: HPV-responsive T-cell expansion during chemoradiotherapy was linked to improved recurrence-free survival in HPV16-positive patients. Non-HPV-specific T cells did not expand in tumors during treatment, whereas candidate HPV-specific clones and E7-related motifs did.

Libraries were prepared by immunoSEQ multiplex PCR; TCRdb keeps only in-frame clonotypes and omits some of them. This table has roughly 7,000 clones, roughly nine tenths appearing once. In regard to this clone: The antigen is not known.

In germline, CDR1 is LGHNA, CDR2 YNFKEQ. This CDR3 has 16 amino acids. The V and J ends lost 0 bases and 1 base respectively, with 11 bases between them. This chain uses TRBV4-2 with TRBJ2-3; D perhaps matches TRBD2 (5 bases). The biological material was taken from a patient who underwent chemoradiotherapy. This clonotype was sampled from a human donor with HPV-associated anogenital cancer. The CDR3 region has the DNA TGTGCCAGCAGCCAAGAGGCGGGCGGCGGCACAGATACGCAGTATTTT. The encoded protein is CASSQEAGGGTDTQYF.